The 30 T cell receptor beta chains given below trace back to one sample, sequenced in a study of PD-L1 blockade in urothelial cancer. This table comes from immunoSEQ multiplex PCR, and its TCRdb copy is limited to in-frame clones, with some not included. The sample yields tens of thousands of clones, around 91% seen once. Noted time point: pretreatment peripheral blood. Sequences were derived from PBMCs, sampled around atezolizumab (anti-PD-L1) treatment. The receptors originated from a man aged 55 to 69 with urothelial cancer.

The chain couples TRBV7-2 to TRBJ2-3, with a tentative D call TRBD2 (6 bases). Trimming left V 6 bases short and J 8 bases short, with 15 bases between. The CDR3 is 13 amino acids. Germline V lookup: CDR1 SGHTA, CDR2 FQGNSA. CDR3 DNA: TGTGCCAGCAGTTCGGTCGGGAGTGGTACGCAGTATTTT. Encoded protein: CASSSVGSGTQYF.

The rearrangement links TRBV2 to TRBJ2-5; TRBD1 matches at 8 bases. Germline lookup yields CDR1 SNHLY and CDR2 FYNNEI. J was trimmed by 4 bases and V by 1 base; bases with no gene match: 2. This CDR3 is built from 14 residues. CDR3: CASSEGTGLETQYF. CDR3 bases: TGTGCCAGCAGTGAAGGGACAGGGCTAGAGACCCAGTACTTC.

This clone was seen a single time. The rearrangement links TRBV15 to TRBJ1-5, with 9 bases matching TRBD1. Germline V CDR1 and CDR2: LNHNV, YYDKDF (reference sequence). There are 14 residues in the CDR3. Trimming removed 2 bases from V and 7 bases from J; junction bases left unmatched: 3. For the CDR3, the DNA is TGTGCCACCAGCAGAAAGGGACAGGGCCAGCCCCAGCATTTT. This codes for CATSRKGQGQPQHF.

This clone occurred once. The chain recombines TRBV19 with TRBJ2-7; 7 bases fit TRBD1. J gave up 2 bases and V 7 bases, and 11 bases lay outside the gene matches. The CDR3 length is 15 residues. CDR1 is LNHDA, CDR2 SQIVND, per germline (reference sequence). The CDR3 DNA follows: TGTGCCAGTACGGCTGGAGACAGGGACACCTACGAGCAGTACTTC. As protein: CASTAGDRDTYEQYF.

The rearrangement links TRBV14 to TRBJ2-3; TRBD1 matches 7 bases. The CDR3 runs 16 residues. The trim removed 0 bases at V and 2 bases at J, leaving 5 bases unmatched. CDR1 SGHDN and CDR2 FVKESK come from the germline V gene. The CDR3 nucleotides read TGTGCCAGCAGCCAAGACGAGGGGGCCCCCACAGATACGCAGTATTTT. This gives the protein CASSQDEGAPTDTQYF.

There are a few counts of this clone. CDR3 bases: TGTGCCAGCAGTTACTCGGGGCGGACCAATGAGCAGTTCTTC. As protein: CASSYSGRTNEQFF. This chain links TRBV6-6 with TRBJ2-1, with D perhaps matching TRBD1 (5 bases). V gave up 0 bases and J gave up 6 bases, with 9 bases separating them. The V gene's germline CDR1 is MNHNY and CDR2 SVGAGI (reference sequence). The CDR3 runs 14 residues.

V gene TRBV6-1 combines with J gene TRBJ1-4; 7 nucleotides agree with TRBD1. CDR1 MNHNS and CDR2 SASEGT come from the germline V gene. Unmatched junction bases numbered 11, after V lost 3 bases and J lost 10 bases. The CDR3 spans 15 residues. The CDR3 is CASSEGPRGLGKLFF. As DNA, the CDR3 is TGTGCCAGCAGTGAGGGGCCCAGGGGGTTGGGAAAACTGTTTTTT.

The chain is built from TRBV18 and TRBJ2-1; 14 bases are a match to TRBD2. Germline V gives CDR1 KGHSH, CDR2 LQKENI. This CDR3 has 16 residues. With V trimmed by 3 bases and J by 4 bases, 2 bases remained unmatched. The CDR3, as DNA: TGTGCCAGCTCACCGGGACTAGCGGGAGCGTACAATGAGCAGTTCTTC. It is translated as CASSPGLAGAYNEQFF.

This sequence joins TRBV4-1 and TRBJ1-3, with D maybe TRBD1 (5 bases). V was trimmed by 0 bases and J by 2 bases, leaving 17 bases between them. The CDR3 extends over 18 amino acids. Germline assignment: CDR1 MGHRA and CDR2 YSYEKL. The CDR3 protein is CASSQDGVPGQTGNTIYF. The DNA for the CDR3 is TGCGCCAGCAGCCAAGATGGCGTTCCAGGGCAAACTGGAAACACCATATATTTT.

This clone occurred once. The J gene is TRBJ2-3, the V gene TRBV7-8; D may be TRBD1 (6 bases). Trimming took 6 bases from V and 6 from J, leaving 16 bases between them. In germline, CDR1 is SGHVS, CDR2 FQNEAQ. The length of the CDR3 is 14 residues. For the CDR3, the DNA is TGTGCCAGCAGGAAACTACAGGGACGGGATACGCAGTATTTT. Its protein is CASRKLQGRDTQYF.

V is TRBV6-5 and J is TRBJ2-5; TRBD1 matches 8 bases. The CDR3 sequence is 16 residues long. The V segment lost 4 bases and the J segment 5 bases; nucleotides outside the gene matches: 12. Germline lookup yields CDR1 MNHEY and CDR2 SVGAGI. The DNA for the CDR3 is TGTGCCAGCAGTTCCGGTTCAGGGGGCGCAGGGGAGACCCAGTACTTC. Amino acid sequence: CASSSGSGGAGETQYF.

The rearrangement joins TRBV28 to TRBJ1-5; tentative D call: TRBD1 (6 bases). Germline lookup yields CDR1 MDHEN and CDR2 SYDVKM. The length of the CDR3 is 12 residues. V lost 9 bases and J lost 1, with 7 bases in between. The CDR3 DNA follows: TGTGCCAGTACAGGGAGCAATCAGCCCCAGCATTTT. It yields the protein CASTGSNQPQHF.

The chain carries TRBV5-4 and TRBJ2-5, with D possibly being TRBD2 (6 bases). The CDR3 loop spans 15 amino acids. V lost 4 bases and J 1 base, leaving 14 bases between the germline ends. In germline, CDR1 is SGHNT, CDR2 YYREEE (reference sequence). The CDR3 protein is CASSTTSSPQETQYF. In nucleotides, the CDR3 is TGTGCCAGCAGCACTACTAGCAGCCCCCAAGAGACCCAGTACTTC.

J is TRBJ2-7 and V is TRBV5-6; D might be TRBD2 (5 bases). CDR1 is SGHDT, CDR2 YYEEEE, per germline. This CDR3 contains 14 residues. V gave up 1 base and J gave up 4 bases, with 12 bases separating them. CDR3: CASSLWVGRYEQYF. CDR3 sequence (DNA): TGTGCCAGCAGCTTGTGGGTAGGGAGATACGAGCAGTACTTC.

This chain links TRBV4-3 with TRBJ2-2; D not resolved. The V and J ends lost 1 base and 0 bases respectively, with 6 bases between them. The CDR3 loop spans 15 amino acids. Germline CDR1 and CDR2: LGHNA and YSLEER. The CDR3: CASSQGATNTGELFF. The CDR3, as DNA: TGCGCCAGCAGCCAAGGGGCTACGAACACCGGGGAGCTGTTTTTT.

The chain joins TRBV6-5 to TRBJ2-1; weak D call: TRBD2 (6 bases). Trimming removed 9 bases from V and 6 bases from J, with 21 bases in between. The germline V gene encodes CDR1 MNHEY and CDR2 SVGAGI. This CDR3 is 15 amino acids long. CDR3 protein: CASSSTGVTTNEQFF. As DNA, the CDR3 is TGTGCCAGTTCTTCTACGGGAGTAACTACCAATGAGCAGTTCTTC.

This clone was found a few times. The DNA for the CDR3 is TGTGCCAGCTCACGCAGGATCTACGAGCAGTACTTC. It codes for CASSRRIYEQYF. The chain uses TRBV18 and TRBJ2-7, with D unclear. Trimming pared 4 bases from V and 3 bases from J, leaving 7 bases between. The CDR3 runs 12 residues. CDR1 KGHSH and CDR2 LQKENI come from the germline V gene.

CDR3 sequence: CASSLVSAQGRNTIYF. DNA of the CDR3: TGTGCCAGCAGCTTGGTCTCAGCGCAAGGCAGAAACACCATATATTTT. The V and J genes are TRBV5-4 and TRBJ1-3; no clear D. The V end was cut by 0 bases, the J end by 5 bases, with 15 bases between. CDR1 and CDR2 from the germline V gene are SGHNT and YYREEE (reference sequence). The CDR3 is 16 residues long.

V is TRBV6-5 and J is TRBJ2-1, with D possibly TRBD2 on 6 matching bases. Trimming pared 2 bases from V and 4 bases from J, leaving 15 bases between. CDR3 size: 16 residues. The germline CDR1 and CDR2 sequences are MNHEY and SVGAGI. The CDR3 loop reads CASSYDEAGFYNEQFF. The CDR3 nucleotides are TGTGCCAGCAGTTACGATGAAGCGGGCTTTTACAATGAGCAGTTCTTC.

The genes are TRBV11-2 and TRBJ2-7; no reliable D call. Germline CDR1 SGHAT, CDR2 FQNNGV. CDR3 size: 16 residues. The V end was cut by 5 bases, the J end by 0 bases, with 17 bases between. In DNA form, the CDR3 reads TGTGCCAGCAGCCCCCTCGAGCCCTCTTTCTCCTACGAGCAGTACTTC. The encoded protein is CASSPLEPSFSYEQYF.

This rearrangement joins TRBV6-1 to TRBJ2-3; 8 bases are a match to TRBD2. The germline V gene has CDR1 MNHNS and CDR2 SASEGT. Trimming removed 2 bases from V and 8 bases from J; junction bases left unmatched: 12. CDR3 length equals 16 residues. DNA for the CDR3: TGTGCCAGCAGTGAATTAGGCGGCGCGGCGGGAGGTACGCAGTATTTT. Protein: CASSELGGAAGGTQYF.

The V and J genes are TRBV6-1 and TRBJ2-1; 11 bases are a match to TRBD2. From germline, CDR1 is MNHNS and CDR2 SASEGT. This CDR3 has 15 amino acids. Trimming removed 6 bases from V and 6 bases from J; junction bases left unmatched: 7. Here the CDR3 DNA reads TGTGCCAGCAGGCCACGACTAGCGGGACGCAATGAGCAGTTCTTC. Translation: CASRPRLAGRNEQFF.

This chain uses TRBV6-5 with TRBJ2-7; D may be TRBD1 (8 bases). The CDR3 sequence is 14 residues long. Deletions cut 6 bases from V and 3 bases from J, with 15 bases between. Germline values: CDR1 MNHEY, CDR2 SVGAGI. CDR3 sequence (DNA): TGTGCCAGCAGACAGGGGGGGACAGGCTACGAGCAGTACTTC. Translating gives CASRQGGTGYEQYF.

The genes are TRBV28 and TRBJ1-4; TRBD1 matches 9 bases. The J segment lost 5 bases and the V segment lost 3 bases, leaving 4 bases of the junction unmatched. The germline V gene has CDR1 MDHEN and CDR2 SYDVKM. CDR3 length: 15 amino acids. In nucleotides, the CDR3 is TGTGCCAGCAGTTTCCTGACAGGGGGAAATGAAAAACTGTTTTTT. It specifies CASSFLTGGNEKLFF.

The rearrangement uses TRBV6-5 and TRBJ2-3; 9 positions agree with TRBD1. This CDR3 has 15 amino acids. Per the germline V gene, CDR1 is MNHEY and CDR2 is SVGAGI. The J segment lost 3 bases and the V segment lost 4 bases, leaving 5 bases of the junction unmatched. DNA for the CDR3: TGTGCCAGCAGTTCCACAGGGGGCACAACAGATACGCAGTATTTT. This encodes CASSSTGGTTDTQYF.

There are a few counts of this clone. The chain carries TRBV9 and TRBJ1-1; 9 bases line up with TRBD1. The CDR3 runs to 14 residues. The germline V gene has CDR1 SGDLS and CDR2 YYNGEE. The junction had 7 bases not matched to a gene; V was cut back by 3 bases and J by 7 bases. The DNA for the CDR3 is TGTGCCAGCAGCGATGACAGGGGGTCTAGTGAAGCTTTCTTT. Protein product: CASSDDRGSSEAFF.

The CDR3 region has the DNA TGCGCCAGCAGCACCTCCGGGACTAGCGGGGGTAATGAGCAGTTCTTC. This encodes CASSTSGTSGGNEQFF. The rearrangement links TRBV5-1 to TRBJ2-1, with 14 bases lining up with TRBD2. The germline gives CDR1 SGHRS, CDR2 YFSETQ. The CDR3 has 16 amino acids. With V trimmed by 4 bases and J by 7 bases, 7 bases remained unmatched.

The chain combines TRBV29-1 with TRBJ2-7; 7 bases fit TRBD1. Trimming removed 6 bases from V and 6 bases from J; junction bases left unmatched: 17. The germline V gene encodes CDR1 SQVTM and CDR2 ANQGSEA. CDR3 length: 15 amino acids. In DNA, the CDR3 is TGCAGCGTAACAGACTTCGGGACAGTCCCCCTCGAGCAGTACTTC. This codes for CSVTDFGTVPLEQYF.

CDR3: CASSATSGIQETQYF. CDR3 sequence (DNA): TGTGCCAGCAGCGCGACTAGCGGTATCCAAGAGACCCAGTACTTC. The chain couples TRBV7-2 to TRBJ2-5, with 9 nucleotides matching TRBD2. The germline V gene has CDR1 SGHTA and CDR2 FQGNSA. This CDR3 has 15 amino acids. The V gene end was trimmed by 5 bases and the J gene end by 1 base; junction bases not matched to a gene: 5.

V and J are TRBV5-6 and TRBJ1-1; 7 positions match TRBD1. The length of the CDR3 is 17 residues. Germline V gives CDR1 SGHDT, CDR2 YYEEEE. After removal of 0 bases from V and 0 bases from J, the junction contained 8 bases not matched to a gene. CDR3 in amino acids: CASSLGPGTEMNTEAFF. The CDR3 coding sequence is TGTGCCAGCAGCTTGGGGCCTGGGACAGAGATGAACACTGAAGCTTTCTTT.